These 31 T cell receptor beta chains share one sample of origin, sequenced in a study of blood T cell repertoires in COVID-19. Sequenced by immunoSEQ multiplex PCR; TCRdb stores in-frame clones only, minus some. The sample consists of approximately 110,000 clones, approximately 74% of them appearing once. Input material: peripheral blood. The source of these receptors is an elderly man with COVID-19, enrolled during active disease.

The gene calls are TRBV4-2 and TRBJ1-6; D call uncertain. The germline CDR1 and CDR2 sequences are LGHNA and YNFKEQ. The CDR3 totals 14 residues. Trimming left V 0 bases short and J 13 bases short, with 13 bases between. The CDR3 region has the DNA TGTGCCAGCAGCCAAGAACGTGGATTCGGGCCCCTCCACTTT. Protein: CASSQERGFGPLHF.

This clone came up a few times. This CDR3 is CASSYSGGLGYTF. The DNA of the CDR3 is TGTGCCAGCAGTTACTCGGGGGGGCTAGGCTACACCTTC. V gene TRBV6-5 combines with J gene TRBJ1-2; D is perhaps TRBD1 (6 bases). Germline CDR1 MNHEY, CDR2 SVGAGI. This CDR3 is built from 13 residues. Trimming cost V 0 bases and J 8 bases, with 10 bases left between them.

The V call is TRBV9, the J call TRBJ2-3, with 7 positions matching TRBD2. The J segment lost 2 bases and the V segment lost 0 bases, leaving 6 bases of the junction unmatched. CDR1 and CDR2 (germline): SGDLS, YYNGEE. This CDR3 comprises 16 residues. The CDR3 sequence: CASSVVAGDFTDTQYF. The CDR3 bases are TGTGCCAGCAGCGTAGTGGCGGGAGATTTCACAGATACGCAGTATTTT.

The V gene is TRBV20-1, the J gene TRBJ1-5; D uncertain. This CDR3 comprises 13 residues. Between the trimmed V and J ends, which lost 3 bases and 3 bases, there was a span of 9 bases. CDR1 is DFQATT and CDR2 is SNEGSKA in the germline V gene (reference sequence). DNA of the CDR3: TGCAGTGCTAGTTTGGCAGTCAATCAGCCCCAGCATTTT. This encodes CSASLAVNQPQHF.

The chain is built from TRBV7-9 and TRBJ1-4; 8 bases fit TRBD1. The CDR3 has 18 amino acids. V trimming: 0 bases; J trimming: 0 bases; junction bases outside the gene matches: 6. Germline CDR1 reads SEHNR; CDR2 reads FQNEAQ (reference sequence). This CDR3 reads CASSLATGGRATNEKLFF. The DNA for the CDR3 is TGTGCCAGCAGCTTAGCTACAGGGGGTCGGGCAACTAATGAAAAACTGTTTTTT.

This clone was observed a single time. This chain uses TRBV28 with TRBJ2-1, with TRBD2 matching over 10 bases. Germline loops: CDR1 MDHEN, CDR2 SYDVKM. The ends lost 3 bases at V and 8 bases at J; junction bases unmatched: 4. The CDR3 runs 14 residues. CDR3 DNA: TGTGCCAGCAGTTTTACTAGCGGGATGGATGAGCAGTTCTTC. This gives the protein CASSFTSGMDEQFF.

The J gene is TRBJ1-1, the V gene TRBV7-9; 7 bases are a match to TRBD1. Germline trimming cut 5 bases from V and 6 bases from J; bases unmatched to any gene: 12. Per the germline V gene, CDR1 is SEHNR and CDR2 is FQNEAQ (reference sequence). The CDR3 is 15 amino acids. CDR3 amino acids: CASSPYGTESPEAFF. In DNA form, the CDR3 reads TGTGCCAGCAGCCCCTATGGGACAGAAAGTCCTGAAGCTTTCTTT.

The CDR3 reads CASSDRGGPFNEQFF. The CDR3 DNA reads TGTGCCAGCAGTGACAGGGGAGGGCCTTTCAATGAGCAGTTCTTC. This chain uses TRBV6-1 with TRBJ2-1; D may be TRBD2 (7 bases). Germline assignment: CDR1 MNHNS and CDR2 SASEGT. The CDR3 runs 15 residues. V lost 3 bases to trimming and J lost 6 bases, with 15 bases between them.

The chain links TRBV5-5 to TRBJ1-5; D is unresolved. The CDR3 is 15 residues long. V lost 0 bases, J lost 0 bases, and 7 bases lay in between. Germline lookup yields CDR1 SGHKS and CDR2 YYEKEE (reference sequence). CDR3 loop: CASSLVPYSNQPQHF. CDR3 DNA: TGTGCCAGCAGCTTGGTTCCCTATAGCAATCAGCCCCAGCATTTT.

The chain uses TRBV28 and TRBJ2-5; TRBD1 is a possible D gene (6 bases). This CDR3 spans 13 amino acids. CDR1 is MDHEN, CDR2 SYDVKM, per germline. V lost 8 bases to trimming and J lost 1 base, with 11 bases between them. The CDR3 nucleotides are TGTGCCAGCTGGGCAGGGGCCCAAGAGACCCAGTACTTC. It codes for CASWAGAQETQYF.

This chain uses TRBV28 with TRBJ1-1, with 7 bases identical to TRBD1. The CDR3 has 14 amino acids. Germline V lookup: CDR1 MDHEN, CDR2 SYDVKM. V trimming: 4 bases; J trimming: 1 base; junction bases outside the gene matches: 3. The CDR3 region has the DNA TGTGCCAGCAGTTCGGGACAGCGGAACACTGAAGCTTTCTTT. Its protein is CASSSGQRNTEAFF.

The rearrangement joins TRBV30 to TRBJ1-2; 9 nucleotides agree with TRBD1. The CDR3 contains 15 residues. CDR1 is GTSNPN and CDR2 is SVGIG in the germline V gene (reference sequence). Trimming took 3 bases from V and 7 from J; bases not matched to a gene: 12. CDR3 sequence: CAWRPGQGLLVGYTF. CDR3 coding DNA: TGTGCCTGGAGGCCGGGACAGGGTTTGCTGGTTGGCTACACCTTC.

The table lists this clone with a few counts. Here the CDR3 reads CSVEDIQAGGPHNEQFF. CDR3 nucleotide sequence: TGCAGCGTTGAAGATATTCAGGCGGGAGGGCCCCACAATGAGCAGTTCTTC. The V call is TRBV29-1, the J call TRBJ2-1, with 9 bases that match TRBD2. Germline V CDR1 and CDR2: SQVTM, ANQGSEA. With V trimmed by 0 bases and J by 5 bases, 11 bases remained unmatched. This CDR3 is 17 amino acids long.

This clone appeared a single time. The chain employs TRBV24-1 and TRBJ2-5; 12 positions match TRBD1. Trimming cost V 9 bases and J 5 bases; bases outside gene matches: 6. This CDR3 spans 14 amino acids. The germline gives CDR1 KGHDR, CDR2 SFDVKD. The DNA of the CDR3 is TGTGCCACCGAGGGACAGGGGGCTGAGGAGACCCAGTACTTC. Translated, it gives CATEGQGAEETQYF.

The rearrangement joins TRBV28 to TRBJ1-5; D is unclear. Per germline, CDR1 MDHEN and CDR2 SYDVKM. V shed 5 bases and J shed 5 bases, with 19 bases lying between them. The length of the CDR3 is 16 residues. CDR3 loop: CASSTARPPMDQPQHF. Here the CDR3 DNA reads TGTGCCAGCAGTACTGCTAGGCCACCTATGGATCAGCCCCAGCATTTT.

V gene TRBV27 combines with J gene TRBJ2-1; 8 bases are shared with TRBD2. This CDR3 region has 16 residues. The V gene end was trimmed by 3 bases and the J gene end by 8 bases; junction bases not matched to a gene: 12. CDR1 MNHEY and CDR2 SMNVEV come from the germline V gene (reference sequence). The CDR3 nucleotides are TGTGCCAGCAGTTTTTTTAGGGCGGGAGGAACGCATGAGCAGTTCTTC. As protein: CASSFFRAGGTHEQFF.

The V and J genes are TRBV28 and TRBJ2-1; 9 bases are a match to TRBD1. The V segment lost 2 bases and the J segment 3 bases; nucleotides outside the gene matches: 5. The germline CDR1 and CDR2 sequences are MDHEN and SYDVKM. The CDR3 is made up of 16 amino acids. The CDR3 DNA sequence: TGTGCCAGCAGTTTACCTACAGGGGGCTTCTACAATGAGCAGTTCTTC. It encodes CASSLPTGGFYNEQFF.

The chain links TRBV29-1 to TRBJ2-7, with 10 nucleotides matching TRBD2. V shed 6 bases and J 2 bases; nucleotides not matched to a gene: 4. This CDR3 has 13 residues. CDR1 SQVTM and CDR2 ANQGSEA come from the germline V gene. The CDR3 sequence is CSVRTSGTYEQYF. The CDR3 nucleotides are TGCAGCGTCCGGACTAGCGGTACCTACGAGCAGTACTTC.

This clone was detected only a few times. The V gene is TRBV5-1, the J gene TRBJ2-7; TRBD2 aligns across 11 bases. Trimming at V came to 2 bases and at J to 2 bases, leaving 3 bases not matched to a gene. This CDR3 spans 15 amino acids. From germline, CDR1 is SGHRS and CDR2 YFSETQ. CDR3 nucleotides: TGCGCCAGCAGCTTTAGCGGGAGGGCGACCTACGAGCAGTACTTC. This encodes CASSFSGRATYEQYF.

The V gene is TRBV28, the J gene TRBJ1-3, with TRBD1 matching over 7 bases. Trimming cost V 5 bases and J 3 bases; bases outside gene matches: 13. The germline gives CDR1 MDHEN, CDR2 SYDVKM. This CDR3 has 17 residues. Written as DNA, the CDR3 is TGTGCCAGCAGTGTCGGGGGACAGAGACTTTATGGAAACACCATATATTTT. Protein: CASSVGGQRLYGNTIYF.

The rearrangement uses TRBV5-4 and TRBJ2-2; D is undetermined. The CDR3 consists of 14 residues. Germline CDR1 SGHNT, CDR2 YYREEE (reference sequence). Between the trimmed V and J ends, which lost 0 bases and 7 bases, there was a span of 10 bases. CDR3 nucleotide sequence: TGTGCCAGCAGCTTGGGGTTTTCTAGCGGGGAGCTGTTTTTT. Protein: CASSLGFSSGELFF.

The chain has TRBV9 and TRBJ2-1; 9 bases map to TRBD2. The CDR3 consists of 15 residues. Per germline, CDR1 SGDLS and CDR2 YYNGEE. V shed 3 bases, J shed 1 base, and the junction held 2 bases outside the gene matches. The CDR3 protein is CASSASGDSYNEQFF. The CDR3 region has the DNA TGTGCCAGCAGCGCTAGCGGGGATTCCTACAATGAGCAGTTCTTC. Based on the CDR3 plus reference TRBV9 and TRBJ2-1, the full variable domain is DSGVTQTPKHLITATGQRVTLRCSPRSGDLSVYWYQQSLDQGLQFLIQYYNGEERAKGNILERFSAQQFPDLHSELNLSSLELGDSALYFCASSASGDSYNEQFFGPGTRLTVL.

The sample holds one count of this clone. The V and J genes are TRBV10-3 and TRBJ1-2; 9 bases are a match to TRBD1. Germline trimming cut 6 bases from V and 6 bases from J; bases unmatched to any gene: 5. Germline CDR1 is ENHRY and CDR2 is SYGVKD. The CDR3 has 13 residues. CDR3 coding DNA: TGTGCCATCAGACCCGGGGACAGGGATGGCTACACCTTC. Its protein is CAIRPGDRDGYTF.

This clone was picked up one time. The chain carries TRBV7-8 and TRBJ2-1; the D is unclear. CDR1 and CDR2 (germline): SGHVS, FQNEAQ. The CDR3 has 13 residues. The ends were cut back, 5 bases at V and 6 bases at J, with 11 bases in the middle. DNA for the CDR3: TGTGCCAGCAGCCAAGATAGTAGCAATGAGCAGTTCTTC. This encodes CASSQDSSNEQFF.

CDR3: CASSPRTSGSYMQYF. The CDR3 region has the DNA TGTGCCAGCAGCCCCCGGACTAGCGGGAGCTATATGCAGTACTTC. The chain is built from TRBV7-6 and TRBJ2-7, with 13 positions matching TRBD2. CDR1 and CDR2 from the germline V gene are SGHVS and FNYEAQ. Unmatched junction bases numbered 10, after V lost 5 bases and J lost 9 bases. The CDR3 is made up of 15 amino acids.

The chain employs TRBV3-1 (or the pseudogene TRBV3-2) and TRBJ2-7, with a possible D match to TRBD1 (6 bases). This CDR3 contains 17 residues. In germline, CDR1 is LGHDT, CDR2 YNNKEL (reference sequence). Deletions cut 0 bases from V and 0 bases from J, with 15 bases between. This chain's CDR3 is CASSQDEGRGSSYEQYF. The CDR3 nucleotides are TGTGCCAGCAGCCAAGATGAAGGTAGGGGGAGCTCCTACGAGCAGTACTTC.

This clone was recorded only once. The chain joins TRBV19 to TRBJ1-1; D unresolved. In germline, CDR1 is LNHDA, CDR2 SQIVND (reference sequence). This CDR3 spans 12 amino acids. Trimming removed 5 bases at V and 4 bases at J, with 8 bases between. The DNA of the CDR3 is TGTGCCAGTAGTTCCCGGGGCACTGAAGCTTTCTTT. It encodes CASSSRGTEAFF.

The CDR3 region is CSGRGRRNTEAFF. Here the CDR3 DNA reads TGCAGTGGCAGGGGGCGGAGGAACACTGAAGCTTTCTTT. The chain is built from TRBV29-1 and TRBJ1-1; 8 bases map to TRBD1. The CDR3 is 13 residues long. Germline V CDR1 and CDR2: SQVTM, ANQGSEA.

This chain joins TRBV10-3 and TRBJ2-5, with D maybe TRBD1 (6 bases). The germline gives CDR1 ENHRY, CDR2 SYGVKD. This CDR3 is 16 amino acids long. Trimming cost V 3 bases and J 2 bases, with 16 bases left between them. CDR3 in amino acids: CAISDAGTGRQETQYF. As DNA, the CDR3 is TGTGCCATCAGTGATGCCGGAACAGGGCGGCAAGAGACCCAGTACTTC.

This chain uses TRBV12-3 or TRBV12-4 with TRBJ1-4, with D uncertain. The CDR3 spans 13 residues. V was cut by 3 bases and J by 7 bases, with 9 bases left in between. CDR3 sequence: CASSFPSVEKLFF. The CDR3, as DNA: TGTGCCAGCAGTTTTCCGAGCGTTGAAAAACTGTTTTTT.

This rearrangement joins TRBV23-1 to TRBJ2-1, with 7 bases fitting TRBD2. TRBV23-1 is given ORF status, its function remaining uncertain. The CDR3 loop spans 17 amino acids. V shed 2 bases, J shed 3 bases, and the junction held 10 bases outside the gene matches. CDR3 coding DNA: TGCGCCAGCAGTCAAATACCCAGGAGCGGGGACTACAATGAGCAGTTCTTC. Its protein product is CASSQIPRSGDYNEQFF.